Reported below is one T cell receptor beta chain. The clone's antigen remains unknown. No quality values exist for individual bases; no much larger clone is one base distant. This sample is part of a study of blood T cell repertoires in COVID-19 (dated by TCRdb to 2019 to 2021). Some background on the complete study: Samples from collaborators originated in the United States, Italy and Spain and spanned both the acute and convalescent phases of COVID-19. The material from the prospective study consisted of cDNA or gDNA derived from T cells, B-cell-depleted T cells, or PBMCs. Subjects who had been exposed to COVID-19, were actively infected with it, or had recovered from it provided the deeply sampled blood TCRbeta repertoires that made up the dataset. The repertoires were released in a freely available public database intended as a resource for research on the immune response to SARS-CoV-2. Samples came from the ongoing ImmuneRACE study (first 160 participants) plus 1,254 subjects from 6 global collaborators. The sample metadata nearly always contained a de-identified subject ID, COVID-19 status, age in years and sex. Where available, HLA class I and class II types were taken from metadata supplied by the sample provider and were not determined by assay-based typing.

TCRbeta CDR3 regions were amplified from genomic DNA using the immunoSEQ Assay, a bias-controlled multiplex PCR. As for the authors' bioinformatics: Within the assay, amplification of reference gene primers was used to estimate how many nucleated cells each sample contained. To quantify the absolute abundance of each unique TCRbeta CDR3 rearrangement, sequence reads were collapsed and filtered. Productive Simpson clonality was computed per sample as the square root of Simpson's diversity index over productive rearrangements. TCRdb re-hosts the immuneACCESS table, in-frame sequences only. Its copies lack some clones; in the studies checked, an unresolved V gene accounts for under half of them, and the cause for the rest is not known. V and J calls and clone size are as listed in that table; D and trimming were resolved from the DNA. This sample has approximately 240,000 clones in its table, and approximately 80% of those were observed once. Roughly 4.2% of the sample is taken by the ten largest.

The research as a whole found: How much clinical and demographic metadata was included differed by source and by participant, and the metadata was provided uncurated.

The germline V gene yields SQVTM for CDR1 and ANQGSEA for CDR2. The CDR3 holds 13 amino acids from the cysteine to the phenylalanine. The entry retains the CDR3 DNA only, 39 bases that are in frame from base 1. Deletion took 7 bases off V and 3 bases off J, with a span of 15 bases between the germline ends. Whole blood was collected in K2EDTA tubes by collaborating institutions according to the institutions' own protocols. For TCRbeta analysis, collaborators shipped samples in one of three forms: frozen whole blood, isolated PBMCs, or DNA extracted from either of those sample types. The sample was peripheral blood. This receptor was taken from a woman between 35 and 50 years old with active or convalescent COVID-19. The chain is made from TRBV29-1 and TRBJ1-2, with TRBD1 tentatively as D gene (6 bases match). The CDR3 region: CSAPPAGDYGYTF. The sequence in DNA is TGCAGCGCGCCTCCGGCAGGGGACTATGGCTACACCTTC. This CDR3, with the reference TRBV29-1 and TRBJ1-2 proteins standing in past its ends, gives the full variable domain SAVISQKPSRDICQRGTSLTIQCQVDSQVTMMFWYRQQPGQSLTLIATANQGSEATYESGFVIDKFPISRPNLTFSTLTVSNMSPEDSSIYLCSAPPAGDYGYTFGSGTRLTVV.